Only one count was recorded for the clone carrying this T cell receptor beta chain. Its antigen remains unidentified. V dropped 7 bases and J dropped 5 bases, with 9 bases sitting between them. The length of the CDR3 is 12 residues. Looked up from germline, CDR1 is MNHEY and CDR2 is SMNVEV (reference sequence). This sample stems from a study of shared clonotypes between healthy human individuals. Study-wide context: The donors, two women and a few men, were aged 18 to 49. CD4 naive and memory got three plates each, CD8 naive two, CD8 memory one. General observations from the study: Richness estimates generally favored naive over memory subsets.

The assay was carried out at the deep level. Some clones are missing from TCRdb's copy, which holds only in-frame ones; the method was immunoSEQ multiplex PCR. The sample carries about 690,000 clones, roughly 87% recorded once. Sequencing used memory CD8+ T cells from PBMCs. Subset meaning: CD45RO+ cells pooled with CCR7-negative TemRA cells. The sequence was obtained from a man younger than 35 in good health. Some clones in this sample may be carry-over from other donors' samples. The chain joins TRBV27 to TRBJ2-1; D is uncertain. CDR3 sequence: CASKAPNNEQFF. In nucleotides, the CDR3 is TGTGCCAGCAAGGCGCCAAACAATGAGCAGTTCTTC.